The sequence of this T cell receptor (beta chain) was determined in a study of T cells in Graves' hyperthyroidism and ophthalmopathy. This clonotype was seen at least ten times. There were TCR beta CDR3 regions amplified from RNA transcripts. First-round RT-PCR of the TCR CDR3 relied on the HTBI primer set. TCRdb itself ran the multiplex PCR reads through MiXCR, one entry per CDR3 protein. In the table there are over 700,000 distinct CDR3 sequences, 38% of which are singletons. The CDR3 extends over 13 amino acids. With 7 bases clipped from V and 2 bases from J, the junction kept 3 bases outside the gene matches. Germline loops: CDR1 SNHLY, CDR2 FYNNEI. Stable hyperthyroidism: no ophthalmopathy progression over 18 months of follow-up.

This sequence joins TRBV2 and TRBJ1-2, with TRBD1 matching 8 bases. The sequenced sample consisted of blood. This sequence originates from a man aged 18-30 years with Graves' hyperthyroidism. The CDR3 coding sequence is TGTGCCAGCACTAGACAGGGGAACTATGGCTACACCTTC. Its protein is CASTRQGNYGYTF.